The clone carrying this TCR beta chain has just a few counts. Sequencing libraries of naive CD8 cells derived from roughly 20,000 to 1,000,000 sorted cells with 10%, 30% or 50% RNA. TCRdb reanalysed the PCR reads using MiXCR and keeps one entry per CDR3 protein. In the table there are hundreds of thousands of distinct CDR3 sequences, just under 20% of which are singletons. This sample is drawn from a study of molecular identifiers for immune sequencing clone quantification. CDR1 and CDR2 (germline): SGDLS, YYNGEE. V was pared by 0 bases and J by 0 bases, with 6 bases between. There are 15 residues in the CDR3.

The receptor's source is a human donor in good health. Some libraries in this study had Jurkat cell RNA spiked in. Sequences were obtained from naive CD8+ T cells from blood, with Jurkat cell RNA spiked in. Subset indicated: FACS-sorted CD8+CD4-CCR7+CD45RA+ naive T cells. This chain connects TRBV9 to TRBJ2-2; D is unresolved. CDR3 nucleotides: TGTGCCAGCAGCGTAGCCACCGCGAACACCGGGGAGCTGTTTTTT. Translation: CASSVATANTGELFF.